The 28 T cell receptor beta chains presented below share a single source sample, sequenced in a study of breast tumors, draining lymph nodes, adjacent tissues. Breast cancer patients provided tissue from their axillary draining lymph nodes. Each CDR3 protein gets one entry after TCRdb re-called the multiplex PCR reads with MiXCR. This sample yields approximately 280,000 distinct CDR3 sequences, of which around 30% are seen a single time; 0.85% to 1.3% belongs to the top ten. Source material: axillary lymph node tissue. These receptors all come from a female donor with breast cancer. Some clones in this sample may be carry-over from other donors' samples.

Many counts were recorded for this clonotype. In nucleotides, the CDR3 is TGCGCCAGCAGCCAAGATAGGTGGGGGACAGGGAGCGCCTACGAGCAGTACTTC. Translating gives CASSQDRWGTGSAYEQYF. This sequence joins TRBV4-3 and TRBJ2-7; 9 nucleotides agree with TRBD1. CDR1 is LGHNA, CDR2 YSLEER, per germline. The CDR3 loop spans 18 amino acids. Losses at the gene ends were 0 bases for V and 2 bases for J; bases not matched to a gene: 11.

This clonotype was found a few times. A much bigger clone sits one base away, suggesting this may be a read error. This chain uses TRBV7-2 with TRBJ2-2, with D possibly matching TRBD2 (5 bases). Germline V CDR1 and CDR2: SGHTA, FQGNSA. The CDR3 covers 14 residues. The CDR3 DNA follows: TGTGCCAACAGCGCCACTAGGAACACCGGGGAGCTGTTTTTT. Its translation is CANSATRNTGELFF.

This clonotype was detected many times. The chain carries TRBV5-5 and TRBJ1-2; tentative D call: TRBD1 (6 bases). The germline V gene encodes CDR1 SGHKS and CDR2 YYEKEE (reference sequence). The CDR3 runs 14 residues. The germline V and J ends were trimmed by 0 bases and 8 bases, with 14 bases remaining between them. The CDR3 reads CASSLGPGQYGYTF. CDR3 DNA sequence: TGTGCCAGCAGCTTGGGGCCGGGACAATACGGCTACACCTTC.

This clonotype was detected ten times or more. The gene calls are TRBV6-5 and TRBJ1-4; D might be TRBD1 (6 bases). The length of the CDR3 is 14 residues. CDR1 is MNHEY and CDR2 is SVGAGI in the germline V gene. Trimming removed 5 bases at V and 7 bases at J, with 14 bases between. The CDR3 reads CASSPDIRGEKLFF. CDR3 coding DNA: TGTGCCAGCAGTCCCGACATCAGGGGTGAAAAACTGTTTTTT.

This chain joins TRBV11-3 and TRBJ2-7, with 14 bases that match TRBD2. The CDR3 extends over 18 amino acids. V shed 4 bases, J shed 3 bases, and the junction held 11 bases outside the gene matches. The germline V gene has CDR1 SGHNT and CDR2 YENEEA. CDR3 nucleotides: TGTGCCAGCAGCTCGAGGACTAGCGGGAGGAGGCGTTGCTACGAGCAGTACTTC. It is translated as CASSSRTSGRRRCYEQYF.

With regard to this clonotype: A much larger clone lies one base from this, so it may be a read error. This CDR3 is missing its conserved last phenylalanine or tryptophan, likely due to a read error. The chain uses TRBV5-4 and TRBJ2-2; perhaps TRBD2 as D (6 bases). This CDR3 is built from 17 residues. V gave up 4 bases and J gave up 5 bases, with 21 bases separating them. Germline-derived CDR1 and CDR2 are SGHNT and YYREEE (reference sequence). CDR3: CASSHLPPDGRTGELFL. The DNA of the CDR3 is TGTGCCAGCAGCCACTTACCTCCGGACGGGAGAACCGGGGAGCTGTTTCTT.

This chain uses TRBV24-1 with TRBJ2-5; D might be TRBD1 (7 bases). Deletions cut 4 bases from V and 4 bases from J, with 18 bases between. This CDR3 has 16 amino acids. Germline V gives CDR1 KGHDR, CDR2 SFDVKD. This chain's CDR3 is CATSEPQQGGAETQYF. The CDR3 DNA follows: TGTGCCACCAGTGAACCACAGCAGGGGGGTGCAGAGACCCAGTACTTC.

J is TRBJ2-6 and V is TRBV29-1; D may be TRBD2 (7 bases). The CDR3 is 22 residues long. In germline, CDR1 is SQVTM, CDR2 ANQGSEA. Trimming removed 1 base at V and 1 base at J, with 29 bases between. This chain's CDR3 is CSVEGRGVRASGASSGANVLTF. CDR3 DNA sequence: TGCAGCGTTGAAGGAAGGGGGGTTCGGGCAAGCGGGGCTTCATCTGGGGCCAACGTCCTGACTTTC.

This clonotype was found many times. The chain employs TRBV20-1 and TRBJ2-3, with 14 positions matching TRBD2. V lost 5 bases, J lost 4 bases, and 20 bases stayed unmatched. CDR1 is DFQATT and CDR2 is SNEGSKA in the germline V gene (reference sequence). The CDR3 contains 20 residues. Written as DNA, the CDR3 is TGCAGTGCTCACGGTCGACTAGCGGGAGGGCGTGATGATGGGCCAGATACGCAGTATTTT. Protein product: CSAHGRLAGGRDDGPDTQYF.

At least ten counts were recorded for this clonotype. The CDR3 DNA is TGCGCCAGCAGCTTGGATCGGCTAGCGGACTCCTACGAGCAGTACTTC. Translating gives CASSLDRLADSYEQYF. The V and J genes are TRBV5-1 and TRBJ2-7; 7 nucleotides agree with TRBD2. There are 16 residues in the CDR3. The germline gives CDR1 SGHRS, CDR2 YFSETQ. V lost 0 bases and J lost 0; bases outside the gene matches: 6.

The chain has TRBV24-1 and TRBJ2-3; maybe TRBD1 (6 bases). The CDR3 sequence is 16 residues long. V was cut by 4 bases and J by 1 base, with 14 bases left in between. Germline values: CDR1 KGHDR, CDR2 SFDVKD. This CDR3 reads CATSDPRTAGTDTQYF. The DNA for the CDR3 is TGTGCCACCAGTGACCCAAGGACAGCCGGCACAGATACGCAGTATTTT.

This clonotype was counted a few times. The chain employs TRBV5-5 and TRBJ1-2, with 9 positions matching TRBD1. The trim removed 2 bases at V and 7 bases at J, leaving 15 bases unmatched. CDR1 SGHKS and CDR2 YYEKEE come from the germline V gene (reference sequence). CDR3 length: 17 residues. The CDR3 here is CASSFIPTGGNSSGYTF. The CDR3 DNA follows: TGTGCCAGCAGCTTTATACCCACAGGGGGCAACAGTAGTGGCTACACCTTC.

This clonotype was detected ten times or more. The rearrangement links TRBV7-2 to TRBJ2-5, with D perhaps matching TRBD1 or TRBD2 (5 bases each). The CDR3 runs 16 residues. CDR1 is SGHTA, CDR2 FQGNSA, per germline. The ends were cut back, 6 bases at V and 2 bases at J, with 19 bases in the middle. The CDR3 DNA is TGTGCCAGCAGACACAATGGGGGAACCGGACAAGAGACCCAGTACTTC. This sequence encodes CASRHNGGTGQETQYF.

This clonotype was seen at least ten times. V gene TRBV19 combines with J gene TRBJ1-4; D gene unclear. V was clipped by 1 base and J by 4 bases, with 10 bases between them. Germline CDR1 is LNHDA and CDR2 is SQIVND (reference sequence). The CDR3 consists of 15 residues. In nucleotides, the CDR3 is TGTGCCAGTAGTATAGGTGCCCGGATTAATGAAAAACTGTTTTTT. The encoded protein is CASSIGARINEKLFF.

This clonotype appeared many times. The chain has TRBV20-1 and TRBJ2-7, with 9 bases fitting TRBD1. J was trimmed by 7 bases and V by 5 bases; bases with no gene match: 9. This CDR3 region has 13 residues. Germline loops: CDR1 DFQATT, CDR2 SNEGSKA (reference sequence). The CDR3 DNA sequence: TGCAGTGCTGAGATTACAGGGGGCCCGGAGCAGTACTTC. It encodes CSAEITGGPEQYF.

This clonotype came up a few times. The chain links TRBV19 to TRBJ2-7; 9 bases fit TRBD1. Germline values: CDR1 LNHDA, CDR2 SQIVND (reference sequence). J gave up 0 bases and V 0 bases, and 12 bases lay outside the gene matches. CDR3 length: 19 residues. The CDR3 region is CASSIDLGTGGPLSYEQYF. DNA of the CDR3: TGTGCCAGTAGTATAGATCTCGGAACAGGGGGCCCCCTCTCCTACGAGCAGTACTTC.

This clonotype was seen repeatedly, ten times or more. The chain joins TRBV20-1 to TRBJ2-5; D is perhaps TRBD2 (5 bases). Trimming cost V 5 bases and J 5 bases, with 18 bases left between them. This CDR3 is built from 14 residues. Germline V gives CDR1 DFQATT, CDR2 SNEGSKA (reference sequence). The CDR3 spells CSARKTPGGETQYF. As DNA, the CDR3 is TGCAGTGCTCGTAAAACACCAGGCGGGGAGACCCAGTACTTC.

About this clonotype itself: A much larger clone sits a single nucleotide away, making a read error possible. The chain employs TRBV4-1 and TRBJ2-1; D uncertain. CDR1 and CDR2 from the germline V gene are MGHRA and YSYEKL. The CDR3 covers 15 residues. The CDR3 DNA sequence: TGCGCCAACAGCCAAGGCTGGAGCTCCTACAATGAGCAGTTCTTC. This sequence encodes CANSQGWSSYNEQFF.

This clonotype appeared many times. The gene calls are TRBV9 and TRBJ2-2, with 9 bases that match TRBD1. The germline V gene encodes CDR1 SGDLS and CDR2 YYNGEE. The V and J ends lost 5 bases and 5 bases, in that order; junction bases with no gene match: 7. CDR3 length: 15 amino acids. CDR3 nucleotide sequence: TGTGCCAGCAGAAAAGGACAGGGGAAGACCGGGGAGCTGTTTTTT. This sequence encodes CASRKGQGKTGELFF.

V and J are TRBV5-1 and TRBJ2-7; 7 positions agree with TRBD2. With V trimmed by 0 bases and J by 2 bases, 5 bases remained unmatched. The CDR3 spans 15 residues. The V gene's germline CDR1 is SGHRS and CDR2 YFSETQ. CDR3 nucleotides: TGCGCCAGCAGCTTGGATCGCGGGAGCCCCTACGAGCAGTACTTC. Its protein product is CASSLDRGSPYEQYF. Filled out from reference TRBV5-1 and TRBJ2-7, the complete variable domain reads KAGVTQTPRYLIKTRGQQVTLSCSPISGHRSVSWYQQTPGQGLQFLFEYFSETQRNKGNFPGRFSGRQFSNSRSEMNVSTLELGDSALYLCASSLDRGSPYEQYFGPGTRLTVT.

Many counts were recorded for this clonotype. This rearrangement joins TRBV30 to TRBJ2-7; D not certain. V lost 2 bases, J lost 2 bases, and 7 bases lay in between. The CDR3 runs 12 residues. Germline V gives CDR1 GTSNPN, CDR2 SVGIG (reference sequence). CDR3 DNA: TGTGCCTGGAGTTCAGATACCTACGAGCAGTACTTC. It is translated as CAWSSDTYEQYF.

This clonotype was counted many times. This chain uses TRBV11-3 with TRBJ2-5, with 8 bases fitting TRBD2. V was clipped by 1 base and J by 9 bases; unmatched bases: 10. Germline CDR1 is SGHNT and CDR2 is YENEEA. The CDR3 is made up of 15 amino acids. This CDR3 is CASSLAVAGSGPQYF. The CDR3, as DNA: TGTGCCAGCAGCTTAGCGGTAGCGGGATCCGGGCCCCAGTACTTC.

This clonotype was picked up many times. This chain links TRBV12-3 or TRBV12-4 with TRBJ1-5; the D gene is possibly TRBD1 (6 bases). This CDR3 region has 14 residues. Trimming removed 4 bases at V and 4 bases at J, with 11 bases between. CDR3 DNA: TGTGCCAGCAGTTCGTCAGGGGTAAATCAGCCCCAGCATTTT. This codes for CASSSSGVNQPQHF.

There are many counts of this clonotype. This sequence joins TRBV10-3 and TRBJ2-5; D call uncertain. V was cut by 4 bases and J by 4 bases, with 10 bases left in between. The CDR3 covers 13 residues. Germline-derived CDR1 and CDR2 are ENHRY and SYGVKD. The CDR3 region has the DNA TGTGCCATCAGTGGTGGGGTTTCAGAGACCCAGTACTTC. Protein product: CAISGGVSETQYF.

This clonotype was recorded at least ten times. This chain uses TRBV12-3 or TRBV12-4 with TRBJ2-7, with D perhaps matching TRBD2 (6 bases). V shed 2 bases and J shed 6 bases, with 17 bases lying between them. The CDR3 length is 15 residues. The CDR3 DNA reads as TGTGCCAGCAGTTTATCCGGGAGCCTTATTCTCGAGCAGTACTTC. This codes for CASSLSGSLILEQYF.

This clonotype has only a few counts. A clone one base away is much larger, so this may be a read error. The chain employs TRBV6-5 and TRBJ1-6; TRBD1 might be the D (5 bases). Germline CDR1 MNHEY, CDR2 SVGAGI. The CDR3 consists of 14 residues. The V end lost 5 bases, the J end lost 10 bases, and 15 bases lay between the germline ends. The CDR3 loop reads CASSPKVRDSPLHF. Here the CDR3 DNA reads TGTGCCAGCAGTCCTAAGGTTCGGGACTCACCCCTCCACTTT.

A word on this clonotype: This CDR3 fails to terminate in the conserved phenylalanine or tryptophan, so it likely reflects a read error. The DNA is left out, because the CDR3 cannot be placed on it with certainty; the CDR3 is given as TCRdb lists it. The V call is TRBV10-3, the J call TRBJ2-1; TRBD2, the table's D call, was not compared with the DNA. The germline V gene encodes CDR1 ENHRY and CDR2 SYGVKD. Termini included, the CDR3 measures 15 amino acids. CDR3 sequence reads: CAISHLAGGGMSSSS.

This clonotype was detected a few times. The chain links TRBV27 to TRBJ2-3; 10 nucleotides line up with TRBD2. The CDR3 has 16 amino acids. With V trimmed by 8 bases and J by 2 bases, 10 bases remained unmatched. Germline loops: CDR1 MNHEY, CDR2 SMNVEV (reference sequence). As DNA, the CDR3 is TGTGCCAGCCTAAAAGGGACTAGCGTTTCCACAGATACGCAGTATTTT. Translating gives CASLKGTSVSTDTQYF.